This TCR beta chain originates from a study of T-cell memory formation after mild COVID-19. Study details: TCR clusters were largely donor specific. Study-level findings and limits: Pre-infection memory harbored some responding clones, suggesting cross-reactive memory joined.

This clonotype was picked up a small number of times. Its matching antigen is unknown. The CDR3 is 16 amino acids. CDR1 MGHRA and CDR2 YSYEKL come from the germline V gene. Trimming took 4 bases from V and 5 from J; bases not matched to a gene: 8. MiXCR was run by TCRdb on the 5' RACE reads, yielding one entry per CDR3 protein. The sample lists some 86,000 distinct CDR3 sequences; roughly 23% were seen once. The V call is TRBV4-1, the J call TRBJ2-2; the match to TRBD1 covers 9 bases. The receptor was derived from a man younger than 35 who had mild COVID-19 (a few samples of this study predate the infection). Cell type and time point are not known. Material for sequencing was PBMCs or a T cell subset sorted from them (not recorded which). CDR3 amino acids: CASSPPGTGSTGELFF. DNA for the CDR3: TGCGCCAGCAGCCCACCAGGGACAGGGTCGACCGGGGAGCTGTTTTTT.